This TCR beta chain was identified during a study of tumor-infiltrating lymphocytes in primary liver carcinoma (dated by TCRdb to the late 2010s). Background for the entire study: Of the five patients (three men and two women, aged 30 to 69 years), four had hepatocellular carcinoma and one had combined HCC and intrahepatic cholangiocarcinoma. The five patients had tumors staged T1-T3 N0M0, with maximum diameters ranging from roughly 4.2 to 11 cm. Roughly 3.65 to 7.13 million productive TCRbeta reads were obtained per sample, and no significant difference in read depth was found between tissue types. The study combined TCRbeta repertoire sequencing, expression microarrays and whole-exome sequencing across five regions of each liver tumor, with adjacent normal tissue and blood. TCRbeta repertoire sequencing covered about 35 specimens from 5 patients: about 25 tumor regions, 5 adjacent noncancerous liver tissues and 5 peripheral blood samples. To link TCRbeta repertoire diversity to the local molecular phenotype, the 25 tumor region samples were profiled with Agilent mRNA microarrays. Repertoires from technical replicates were highly reproducible, with mean shared-clone rates about 0.88 and correlation coefficients above 0.98.

A constant-region primer and ProtoScript II reverse transcriptase were used to reverse-transcribe TCRbeta-specific cDNA from around 480 ng total RNA. Three nested multiplex PCR rounds, following a slightly modified ARM-PCR procedure, were used to build the TCRbeta libraries. Each of the first two PCR rounds ran for around 10 cycles using multiplex TRBV1-TRBV30 forward primers together with a Cbeta reverse primer. Sample barcodes and Illumina adapters were attached in a final 25-cycle PCR using Deep VentR polymerase. Amplicons of 200-500 bp were gel-purified with a QIAquick gel extraction kit before sequencing. An Illumina HiSeq 2500 was used to sequence the TCRbeta amplicons with 250-bp paired-end reads. Processing in the source paper ran as follows. To recover full CDR3 sequences, reads were quality-trimmed using Trimmomatic v0.33 and paired reads were then merged using FLASH v1.2.11. V, D and J germline segments were assigned to the rearranged TCRbeta sequences using MiGEC v1.2.1b. Clonotype statistics and Shannon-Wiener diversity indices were computed with VDJtools v1.0.0. To cut down on sampling bias, every analysis after diversity analysis relied on just the 250 most abundant clonotypes from each sample. Through fastp at Q25 and MiXCR, TCRdb rebuilt clones from the public reads, retaining in-frame beta chains. Every CDR3 protein is listed once, alongside the most common genes and DNA of its rows. The V and J calls follow TCRdb's processing rather than the paper's. For this sample there are some 94,000 distinct CDR3 sequences; around two thirds appear just once. The ten largest make up around 9.1% of the sample.

Without any cell sorting, total RNA and DNA were co-extracted from roughly 20-30 mg of bulk tissue using the AllPrep DNA/RNA mini kit. Between late 2015 and March 2016, roughly five patients in China with histopathologically diagnosed primary liver carcinoma had surgical resection. At the time of sampling, the patients had chronic HBV infection and had not received any treatment. Each tumor was sampled at five spatially separated regions: the superior, inferior, left-lateral and right-lateral poles and the tumor centre. Histological examination found more than 75% viable tumor cells in every tumor sample. Fresh tumor and adjacent tissue pieces were bisected; one half was stored in RNAlater at -80°C, the other sent for histology. The CDR3, cysteine through phenylalanine, is 15 amino acids long. The DNA shown is the 45-base CDR3, in frame from base 1. After removal of 5 bases from V and 10 bases from J, the junction retains 12 bases not matched to a gene.

What the study reported, not specific to this receptor: Only about 7.5-25% of top clones were found in all five regions of a tumor, suggesting spatial heterogeneity of tumor-infiltrating T cells. Bulk unsorted samples precluded comparing CD4+ and CD8+ T cell repertoires. Only 4 or 5 patients were included in the study, and the authors note that the findings should be validated in a larger study. Repertoire overlap was higher between tumor regions (mean around 35%) than tumor-adjacent (approximately 17%) or tumor-blood (14%) pairs, consistent with antigen-driven expansion. Only the TCR beta chain was sequenced, so true repertoire diversity is likely underestimated because unpaired alpha chains were not captured. The top 250 clones accounted for a significantly greater share of the repertoire in tumors than in blood (p = 0.039).

Worth noting for this clonotype: It lacks a known antigen. A read error is possible here, since a much larger clone lies one base away.

The chain is made from TRBV12-3 or TRBV12-4 and TRBJ2-2, with 8 bases matching TRBD1. Material for sequencing was liver tumor tissue from sampling region 5. Explained via the paper, the cell subset or site label denotes: tumor region T5, tumor centre. The TCR was taken from an older woman with primary liver carcinoma and hepatitis B virus infection. The encoded CDR3 is CASSPYGQGNVELFF. The nucleotide sequence is TGTGCCAGCAGTCCCTATGGACAGGGAAACGTGGAGCTGTTTTTT.